The T cell receptor beta chain described here comes from a study of blood T cell repertoires in COVID-19. TCRdb keeps only in-frame clones here, not all; method: immunoSEQ multiplex PCR. The sample includes some 180,000 clones, 75% to 80% of them seen just once. The CDR3 runs 17 residues. Trimming at V came to 3 bases and at J to 7 bases, leaving 12 bases not matched to a gene. CDR1 and CDR2 from the germline V gene are KGHSH and LQKENI. The clonotype was recovered from a woman between 45 and 60 years old with active or convalescent COVID-19. The sample comprised peripheral blood. The V and J genes are TRBV18 and TRBJ2-1; TRBD1 aligns across 10 bases. CDR3 amino acids: CASSPQLTGGFYNEQFF. The CDR3 nucleotides are TGTGCCAGCTCACCTCAACTGACAGGGGGCTTCTATAATGAGCAGTTCTTC. The entire variable domain, with the rest obtained from reference TRBV18 and TRBJ2-1, is as follows: NAGVMQNPRHLVRRRGQEARLRCSPMKGHSHVYWYRQLPEEGLKFMVYLQKENIIDESGMPKERFSAEFPKEGPSILRIQQVVRGDSAAYFCASSPQLTGGFYNEQFFGPGTRLTVL.